These 10 T cell receptor beta chains were sequenced from one sample in a study of blood T cell repertoires in COVID-19. Produced via immunoSEQ multiplex PCR; TCRdb's table is partial and in-frame only. The sample lists tens of thousands of clones, roughly 80% occurring once. The sequencing sample was made of peripheral blood. These receptors all stem from a man in his 70s with acute or convalescent COVID-19.

This chain joins TRBV7-8 and TRBJ1-1; 7 nucleotides align to TRBD1. V shed 2 bases and J 3 bases; nucleotides not matched to a gene: 12. Per the germline V gene, CDR1 is SGHVS and CDR2 is FQNEAQ. This CDR3 has 17 residues. CDR3 bases: TGTGCCAGCAGCTTACCCTGGATCAGGGGGTCGGACACTGAAGCTTTCTTT. Protein sequence: CASSLPWIRGSDTEAFF.

The chain recombines TRBV4-2 with TRBJ1-1, with D perhaps TRBD1 (6 bases). The CDR3 is 18 residues long. Germline lookup yields CDR1 LGHNA and CDR2 YNFKEQ. Trimming removed 1 base from V and 0 bases from J, with 18 bases in between. CDR3 protein: CASSQGIVPRDMNTEAFF. The CDR3 coding sequence is TGTGCCAGCAGCCAAGGTATTGTCCCCAGGGACATGAACACTGAAGCTTTCTTT.

This chain connects TRBV6-5 to TRBJ1-1; unclear D gene. With 10 bases removed from V and 3 bases from J, the gap between germline ends came to 9 bases. Germline CDR1 MNHEY, CDR2 SVGAGI. There are 11 residues in the CDR3. CDR3 residues: CATSRDTEAFF. DNA for the CDR3: TGTGCCACCTCCCGGGACACTGAAGCTTTCTTT.

V usage is TRBV5-6 and J usage is TRBJ2-7; TRBD2 might be the D (5 bases). The CDR3 spans 13 residues. The germline CDR1 and CDR2 sequences are SGHDT and YYEEEE. V lost 2 bases, J lost 3 bases, and 9 bases lay in between. CDR3 region: CASSFGDYYEQYF. As DNA, the CDR3 is TGTGCCAGCAGCTTCGGGGATTACTACGAGCAGTACTTC.

This chain uses TRBV29-1 with TRBJ1-1, with 10 bases fitting TRBD1. The V and J ends lost 5 bases and 5 bases, in that order; junction bases with no gene match: 5. The CDR3 loop spans 13 amino acids. Per germline, CDR1 SQVTM and CDR2 ANQGSEA. The CDR3 protein is CSVLGQGETEAFF. DNA of the CDR3: TGCAGCGTTCTCGGACAGGGGGAGACTGAAGCTTTCTTT.

J is TRBJ2-1 and V is TRBV10-1; a possible D gene is TRBD1 (6 bases). The V gene lost 8 bases and the J gene lost 0 bases, with 14 bases spanning the gap. CDR1 and CDR2 (germline): WNHNN, SYGVQD (reference sequence). This CDR3 has 15 amino acids. The CDR3 is CASSEGGSSYNEQFF. The DNA for the CDR3 is TGCGCCAGCTCAGAAGGGGGTAGCTCCTACAATGAGCAGTTCTTC.

The V gene is TRBV30, the J gene TRBJ1-1; 7 nucleotides line up with TRBD1. The CDR3 covers 14 residues. V was clipped by 0 bases and J by 6 bases; unmatched bases: 7. Germline V gives CDR1 GTSNPN, CDR2 SVGIG (reference sequence). The CDR3 bases are TGTGCCTGGAGTGTACTAGGGGGCGGATCTGAAGCTTTCTTT. It codes for CAWSVLGGGSEAFF.

The gene calls are TRBV29-1 and TRBJ1-2, with a possible D match to TRBD1 (5 bases). Trimming removed 7 bases at V and 1 base at J, with 7 bases between. This CDR3 is 11 amino acids long. CDR1 SQVTM and CDR2 ANQGSEA come from the germline V gene. CDR3 sequence reads: CSAQDNYGYTF. The CDR3 nucleotides are TGCAGCGCACAGGATAACTATGGCTACACCTTC.

In its sample, this clone was seen once. The chain uses TRBV14 and TRBJ1-1; D call uncertain. Germline CDR1 reads SGHDN; CDR2 reads FVKESK. Trimming took off 4 bases at V and 2 bases at J, with 11 bases between the two ends. The CDR3 sequence is 14 residues long. The DNA of the CDR3 is TGTGCCAGCAGCCGAGGCTTATTTAACACTGAAGCTTTCTTT. It is translated as CASSRGLFNTEAFF. Complete variable domain (other parts from reference TRBV14 and TRBJ1-1): EAGVTQFPSHSVIEKGQTVTLRCDPISGHDNLYWYRRVMGKEIKFLLHFVKESKQDESGMPNNRFLAERTGGTYSTLKVQPAELEDSGVYFCASSRGLFNTEAFFGQGTRLTVV.

The chain has TRBV10-3 and TRBJ2-1; 9 bases match TRBD2. V shed 3 bases, J shed 6 bases, and the junction held 6 bases outside the gene matches. Germline CDR1 and CDR2: ENHRY and SYGVKD. The CDR3 length is 15 residues. CDR3 region: CAISDSLAGPNEQFF. DNA for the CDR3: TGTGCCATCAGTGATAGTCTAGCGGGACCCAATGAGCAGTTCTTC.